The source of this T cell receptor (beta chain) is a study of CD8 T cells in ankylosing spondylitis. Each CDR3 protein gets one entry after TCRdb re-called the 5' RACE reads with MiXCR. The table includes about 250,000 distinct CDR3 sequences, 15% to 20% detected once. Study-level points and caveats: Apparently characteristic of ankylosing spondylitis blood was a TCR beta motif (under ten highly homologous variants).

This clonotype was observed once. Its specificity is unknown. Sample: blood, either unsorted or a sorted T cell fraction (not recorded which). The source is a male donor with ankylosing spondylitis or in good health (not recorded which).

The CDR3 sequence is CATCQDKVAGGGNEQFF. CDR3 sequence (DNA): TGTGCCACCTGCCAAGATAAGGTAGCGGGAGGGGGGAATGAGCAGTTCTTC. The chain uses TRBV3-1 and TRBJ2-1; 11 bases agree with TRBD2. The CDR3 sequence is 17 residues long. Trimming cost V 10 bases and J 7 bases; bases outside gene matches: 18. The germline V gene encodes CDR1 LGHDT and CDR2 YNNKEL (reference sequence).